The following is a T cell receptor beta chain sequence with its context. Its cognate antigen is unknown. No treatment had been given to any patient before thyroid surgery. In the original workflow: It was from CDR3 differences across clinicopathological groups that a distant-metastasis classifier for papillary thyroid cancer was built. TCRdb re-called clones via MiXCR from the PCR reads. The V and J calls and clone size are TCRdb's, not the authors'. The sample has several thousand clones, roughly 18% seen once; the top ten hold approximately 25%. This sample stems from a study of metastatic and nonmetastatic thyroid tumors. As for the study in general: Repertoires from malignant and benign thyroid patients were compared across blood and tumor or nodule tissue.

Whole-study results and caveats: Reports indicated that malignant thyroid tumors showed significantly higher TCR beta diversity than benign nodules did, in blood and tumor.

Germline V CDR1 and CDR2: MNHNS, SASEGT. This CDR3 spans 15 amino acids. Unmatched junction bases numbered 10, after V lost 8 bases and J lost 5 bases. The TCR comes from a male donor with papillary thyroid cancer or a benign thyroid nodule (not recorded which). Some clones in this sample may be carry-over from other donors' samples. The rearrangement uses TRBV6-1 and TRBJ2-1, with 9 bases aligning to TRBD2. Sequenced: adjacent normal tissue. CDR3 residues: CASPNTTSGNNEQFF. The DNA for the CDR3 is TGTGCCAGCCCAAACACGACTAGCGGAAACAATGAGCAGTTCTTC.